This T cell receptor beta chain was profiled in a study of cytomegalovirus exposure and HLA in healthy donors. Across the study: The study placed 80% to 85% of its 350 to 450 genotyped donors in the Caucasian-associated ancestry cluster.

Study-wide points: A likely sequencing artifact accounted for one observed cluster of highly shared sequence variants. The study put 150 or so TCR beta chains on its list as cytomegalovirus-associated.

V gave up 2 bases and J gave up 7 bases; unmatched junction bases: 8. This CDR3 spans 14 amino acids. Germline V gene lookup returns CDR1 SGHRS and CDR2 YFSETQ. Amplification used 60 Vbeta primers and 13 Jbeta primers. Sequencing used immunoSEQ multiplex PCR; TCRdb keeps in-frame clones, though not all of them. The sample contains about 200,000 clones, over 65% of which appear only once. In regard to this clone: Its antigen is not known.

Sequencing used PBMCs. The sequence was collected from a woman aged 30 to 39 in good health and CMV-seronegative. The chain is built from TRBV5-1 and TRBJ2-5; 7 bases match TRBD2. CDR3 loop: CASSFGDQRGTQYF. In nucleotides, the CDR3 is TGCGCCAGCAGCTTCGGGGACCAGCGGGGGACCCAGTACTTC.